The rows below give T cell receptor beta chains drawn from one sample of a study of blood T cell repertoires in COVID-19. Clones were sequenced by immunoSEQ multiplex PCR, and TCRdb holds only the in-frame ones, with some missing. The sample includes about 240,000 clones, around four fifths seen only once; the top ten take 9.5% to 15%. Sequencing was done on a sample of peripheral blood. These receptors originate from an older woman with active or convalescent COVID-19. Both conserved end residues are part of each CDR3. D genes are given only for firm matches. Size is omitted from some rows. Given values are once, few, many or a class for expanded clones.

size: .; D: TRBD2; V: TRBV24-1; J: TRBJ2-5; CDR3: CATSDLGRGGIQETQYF; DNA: TGTGCCACCAGTGATCTCGGGCGGGGGGGGATCCAAGAGACCCAGTACTTC
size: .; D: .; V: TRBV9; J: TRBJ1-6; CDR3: CASSASLSSYNSPLHF; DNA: TGTGCCAGCAGCGCAAGTCTGAGCTCCTATAATTCACCCCTCCACTTT
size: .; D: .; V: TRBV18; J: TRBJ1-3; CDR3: CASSPGGTFSGNTIYF; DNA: TGTGCCAGCTCACCGGGAGGGACCTTCTCTGGAAACACCATATATTTT
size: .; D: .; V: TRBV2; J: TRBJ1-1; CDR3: CASSERGIRTATEAFF; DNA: TGTGCCAGCAGTGAAAGGGGTATTCGGACAGCCACTGAAGCTTTCTTT
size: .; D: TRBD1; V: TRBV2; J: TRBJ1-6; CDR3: CAIPGGSVNSPLHF; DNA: TGTGCCATTCCAGGGGGCTCGGTAAATTCACCCCTCCACTTT
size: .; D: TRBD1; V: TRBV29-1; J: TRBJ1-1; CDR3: CSVTLGTGNTEAFF; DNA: TGCAGCGTTACGCTCGGGACAGGGAACACTGAAGCTTTCTTT
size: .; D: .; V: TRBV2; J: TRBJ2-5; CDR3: CASGGRRGGTQYF; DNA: TGTGCCAGCGGGGGCCGCCGAGGGGGGACCCAGTACTTC
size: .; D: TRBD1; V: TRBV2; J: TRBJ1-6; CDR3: CASKTQGAGGSPLHF; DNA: TGTGCCAGCAAAACACAGGGGGCCGGGGGTTCACCCCTCCACTTT
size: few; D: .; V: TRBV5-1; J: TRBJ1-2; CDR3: CASSLGDAVRGYGYTF; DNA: TGCGCCAGCAGCTTGGGAGACGCGGTAAGGGGCTATGGCTACACCTTC
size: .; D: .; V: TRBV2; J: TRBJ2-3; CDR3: CASIWGRATDTQYF; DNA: TGTGCCAGCATATGGGGCAGGGCTACAGATACGCAGTATTTT
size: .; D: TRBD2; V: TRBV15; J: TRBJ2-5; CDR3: CATSLAGGETQYF; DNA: TGTGCCACCAGTCTAGCGGGGGGGGAGACCCAGTACTTC
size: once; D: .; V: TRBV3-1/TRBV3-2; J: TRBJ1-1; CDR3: CASSRRWGVNTEAFF; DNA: TGTGCCAGCAGCCGCCGATGGGGGGTGAACACTGAAGCTTTCTTT
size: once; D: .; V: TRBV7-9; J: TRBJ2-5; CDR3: CASSLRGFQETQYF; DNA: TGTGCCAGCAGCTTAAGGGGTTTCCAAGAGACCCAGTACTTC
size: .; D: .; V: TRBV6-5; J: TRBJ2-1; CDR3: CASSLAPDNEQFF; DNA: TGTGCCAGCAGTTTGGCCCCAGACAATGAGCAGTTCTTC
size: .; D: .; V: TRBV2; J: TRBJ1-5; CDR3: CASTPGPGSNQPQHF; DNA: TGTGCCAGCACCCCGGGTCCCGGTAGCAATCAGCCCCAGCATTTT
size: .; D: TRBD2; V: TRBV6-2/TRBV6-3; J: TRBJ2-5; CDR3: CASSYGPRGGKQETQYF; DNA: TGTGCCAGCAGTTACGGGCCTCGGGGGGGGAAACAAGAGACCCAGTACTTC
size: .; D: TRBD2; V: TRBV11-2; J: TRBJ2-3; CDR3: CASSLDIVSGGNTDTQYF; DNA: TGTGCCAGCAGCTTAGATATAGTCTCGGGGGGGAACACAGATACGCAGTATTTT
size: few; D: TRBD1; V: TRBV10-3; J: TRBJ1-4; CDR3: CAIGRDRNEKLFF; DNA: TGTGCCATCGGCCGGGACAGGAATGAAAAACTGTTTTTT
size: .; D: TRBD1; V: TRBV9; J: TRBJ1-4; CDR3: CASSATGGNEKLFF; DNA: TGTGCCAGCAGCGCGACAGGGGGCAATGAAAAACTGTTTTTT
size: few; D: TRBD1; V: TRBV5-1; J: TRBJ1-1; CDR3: CASSLLGQGGTEAFF; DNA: TGCGCCAGCAGCCTCCTTGGACAGGGAGGGACTGAAGCTTTCTTT
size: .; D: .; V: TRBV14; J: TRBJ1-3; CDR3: CASSPWYPYSGNTIYF; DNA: TGTGCCAGCAGCCCTTGGTACCCCTACTCTGGAAACACCATATATTTT
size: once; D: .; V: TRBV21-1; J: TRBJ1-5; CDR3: CASSPRPVTGRDSNQPQHF; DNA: TGTGCCAGCAGCCCTCGCCCCGTTACGGGGCGGGATAGCAATCAGCCCCAGCATTTT
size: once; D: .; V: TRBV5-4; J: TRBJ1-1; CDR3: CASREEKTINTEAFF; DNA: TGTGCCAGCAGGGAAGAAAAGACAATTAACACTGAAGCTTTCTTT
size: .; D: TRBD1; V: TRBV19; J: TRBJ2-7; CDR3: CASSTPGQGAYEQYF; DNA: TGTGCCAGTAGTACCCCGGGACAGGGGGCCTACGAGCAGTACTTC
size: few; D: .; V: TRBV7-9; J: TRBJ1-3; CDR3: CASSFSLNRDPSGNTIYF; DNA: TGTGCCAGCAGCTTTTCCCTGAACAGGGACCCCTCTGGAAACACCATATATTTT
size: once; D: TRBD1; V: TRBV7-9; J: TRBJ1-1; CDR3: CASSKTGGLEAFF; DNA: TGTGCCAGCAGCAAGACAGGGGGGCTTGAAGCTTTCTTT
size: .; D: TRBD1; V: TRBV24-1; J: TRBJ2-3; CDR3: CATSVRTGGTDTQYF; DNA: TGTGCCACCAGTGTACGGACAGGAGGCACAGATACGCAGTATTTT
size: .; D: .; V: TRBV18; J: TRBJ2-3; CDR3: CASSQTSAVDTQYF; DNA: TGTGCCAGCTCCCAAACTTCAGCGGTAGATACGCAGTATTTT